This T cell receptor (beta chain) was documented in a study of T-cell reconstitution after alpha-beta-depleted transplantation in children. Points from the study as a whole: Some patients owed their high day-60 TCRbeta diversity to surviving recipient T cells and thymic progenitors. At around two months after transplant, the alpha-beta T cells were reportedly derived from several hundred expanded clones that came from non-depleted graft cells. At the one-year point after transplant, T-cell counts and TCRbeta diversity were found to come mostly from T cells that had been newly produced.

As concerns this clonotype: Its antigen is still unknown.

Trimming took off 5 bases at V and 6 bases at J, with 15 bases between the two ends. This CDR3 comprises 14 residues. Germline CDR1 reads MDHEN; CDR2 reads SYDVKM. Preparation of the TCRbeta library involved a method that used unique molecular identifiers. TCRdb re-called the PCR reads through MiXCR, storing one row per CDR3 protein. The sample lists 440,000 or so distinct CDR3 sequences, 43% occurring once. The sequencing used PBMCs, collected before TCRalphabeta/CD19-depleted stem cell transplant. The receptor was derived from a girl under 10 years old with aplastic anemia, due to receive a stem cell transplant. This sequence joins TRBV28 and TRBJ2-3; possible D gene TRBD2, 6 bases. CDR3 protein: CASSGGTVRDTQYF. In nucleotides, the CDR3 is TGTGCCAGCAGTGGTGGGACTGTTCGTGATACGCAGTATTTT.